The rows below give T cell receptor beta chains drawn from one sample of a study of cytomegalovirus exposure and HLA in healthy donors. The method was immunoSEQ multiplex PCR; TCRdb's version includes in-frame clones alone and lacks a portion of them. This sample has about 76,000 clones, with roughly 85% found just once. The material sequenced was PBMCs. Receptor source: a man under 40 in good health and CMV-seronegative. Each CDR3 is given with its conserved first and last residue. Fields, in order: V gene, D gene, J gene, clone size, CDR3 DNA, CDR3 protein. The D gene is left open where the match is weak. Clone size is given for some rows only: seen once, a few or many times, or a class if the clone is expanded.

>TRBV7-2|TRBD1|TRBJ1-2|.
TGTGCCAGCAGCCCCGGGACAGGGGGTAGCTACACCTTC
CASSPGTGGSYTF
>TRBV7-9|.|TRBJ2-3|few
TGTGCCAGCAGCTTAGCGGTGGCTAGCCTGACAGATACGCAGTATTTT
CASSLAVASLTDTQYF
>TRBV2|.|TRBJ1-1|.
TGTGCCAGCACCGGTGACCGAGAAAGGGGGAACACTGAAGCTTTCTTT
CASTGDRERGNTEAFF
>TRBV5-6|TRBD2|TRBJ2-3|.
TGTGCCAGCAGCGGCGGGACTAGCGGGGGGTTCACTAGCACAGATACGCAGTATTTT
CASSGGTSGGFTSTDTQYF
>TRBV2|.|TRBJ1-2|.
TGTGCCAGCAACCGGGACAAAAAGAGATACACCTTC
CASNRDKKRYTF
>TRBV27|TRBD2|TRBJ2-2|once
TGTGCCAGCAGTCCTCGGGGGGGTCGGGAGCTGTTTTTT
CASSPRGGRELFF
>TRBV5-1|.|TRBJ1-6|.
TGCGCCAGCAGCTTGGCCAGGGAATCACCCCTCCACTTT
CASSLARESPLHF
>TRBV13|TRBD1|TRBJ2-7|.
TGTGCCAGCAGCTCCCACAGGGGGTGGGGAAGCTCCTACGAGCAGTACTTC
CASSSHRGWGSSYEQYF
>TRBV10-2|TRBD2|TRBJ2-7|.
TGCGCCAGCAGTGAGAGGGCAGGGAGGGTATCCGAGCAGTACTTC
CASSERAGRVSEQYF
>TRBV5-6|.|TRBJ2-4|.
TGTGCCAGCAGGACTAGATCCAAAGCCAAAAACATTCAGTACTTC
CASRTRSKAKNIQYF
>TRBV5-4|TRBD2|TRBJ2-3|.
TGTGCCAGCAGTACAGCGGGAGGGACAGATACGCAGTATTTT
CASSTAGGTDTQYF
>TRBV9|TRBD2|TRBJ2-1|few
TGTGCCAGCAGCGTAGCCGGGGGGTCTTACAATGAGCAGTTCTTC
CASSVAGGSYNEQFF
>TRBV5-5|.|TRBJ1-5|.
TGTGCCAGCAGCTTGGACTTCGAACAGCCCCAGCATTTT
CASSLDFEQPQHF
>TRBV7-8|.|TRBJ2-2|.
TGTGCCAGCAGCCTAACGAACACCGGGGAGCTGTTTTTT
CASSLTNTGELFF
>TRBV28|TRBD1|TRBJ1-4|.
TGTGCCAGCAGTCCCCCTCCGGGACAGGGAGGAAAACTGTTTTTT
CASSPPPGQGGKLFF
>TRBV11-2|TRBD2|TRBJ2-1|.
TGTGCCAGCAGCTTGACTAGCGGGAGCTACAATGAGCAGTTCTTC
CASSLTSGSYNEQFF
>TRBV29-1|.|TRBJ1-2|.
TGCAGCGTTCCAGGGAATGGCTACACCTTC
CSVPGNGYTF
>TRBV12-5|.|TRBJ2-7|.
TGTGCTAGTGGTCAACGGGAGCTAGCCGACTTC
CASGQRELADF
>TRBV5-6|.|TRBJ2-7|few
TGTGCCAGCAGCCCCCGGGGGGCGTCTACCTACGAGCAGTACTTC
CASSPRGASTYEQYF
>TRBV27|TRBD2|TRBJ2-7|.
TGTGCCAGCGGGGGGGTTTGGGGCTACGAGCAGTACTTC
CASGGVWGYEQYF
>TRBV28|.|TRBJ2-3|.
TGTGCCAGCAGTCCCACGGACTATGCAGATACGCAGTATTTT
CASSPTDYADTQYF
>TRBV28|.|TRBJ1-4|.
TGTGCCAGCAGCCCAAGTACCGGTGCAACTAATGAAAAACTGTTTTTT
CASSPSTGATNEKLFF
>TRBV29-1|.|TRBJ1-2|.
TGCAGCGAAAGCGATGGCTACACCTTC
CSESDGYTF
>TRBV7-2|.|TRBJ1-1|few
TGTGCCAGCAGCTCACTTAGGGGCACTGAAGCTTTCTTT
CASSSLRGTEAFF
>TRBV5-1|.|TRBJ2-2|.
TGCGCCAGCGTTCCTGGTAGCGCGAACACCGGGGAGCTGTTTTTT
CASVPGSANTGELFF
>TRBV27|.|TRBJ1-2|.
TGTGCCAGCAGTTTAGGTGGCCAGTCCTTCTATGGCTACACCTTC
CASSLGGQSFYGYTF
>TRBV19|TRBD1|TRBJ1-4|.
TGTGCCAGTAGTAGGACAGGGGGAAGTGAAAAACTGTTTTTT
CASSRTGGSEKLFF
>TRBV7-9|.|TRBJ2-6|.
TGTGCCAGCAGCCCTAGCAGGCACGAAATTTCTGGGGCCAACGTCCTGACTTTC
CASSPSRHEISGANVLTF
>TRBV18|.|TRBJ1-5|.
TGTGCCAGCACCGACACTGCCCCCAATCAGCCCCAGCATTTT
CASTDTAPNQPQHF
>TRBV7-2|TRBD1|TRBJ1-2|.
TGTGCCAGCAGCCGAGGGGGGACAGGGGCAGGCTATGGCTACACCTTC
CASSRGGTGAGYGYTF
>TRBV7-8|TRBD2|TRBJ2-7|once
TGTGCCAGCAGCTTCTCCGGGACTAGCTTCGAGCAGTACTTC
CASSFSGTSFEQYF
>TRBV2|TRBD1|TRBJ2-1|.
TGTGCCAGCAGTTCCGACAGGGGGAATGAGCAGTTCTTC
CASSSDRGNEQFF
>TRBV21-1|.|TRBJ1-2|.
TGTGCCAGCGCTAAATCAGGGGACCTTAACTATGGCTACCCCTTC
CASAKSGDLNYGYPF
>TRBV5-1|TRBD1|TRBJ1-1|few
TGCGCCAGCAGCTTGACAGGGGCCTCCCTGAACACTGAAGCTTTCTTT
CASSLTGASLNTEAFF
>TRBV10-3|.|TRBJ2-7|.
TGTGCCATTAGAAGCGGAGATACCTACGAGCAGTACTTC
CAIRSGDTYEQYF
>TRBV29-1|.|TRBJ2-2|.
TGCAGCGTTCGGGACAAACTGAACACCGGGGAGCTGTTTTTT
CSVRDKLNTGELFF
>TRBV15|.|TRBJ1-5|.
TGTGCCACCAGCAGGATGAGGTCGCAGCCCCAGCATTTT
CATSRMRSQPQHF
>TRBV30|.|TRBJ1-5|.
TGTGCCTGGAGTCTAGGGGGGGGCAATCAGCCCCAGCATTTT
CAWSLGGGNQPQHF
>TRBV7-3|.|TRBJ2-1|few
TGTGCCAGCAGCTCCCGGGTGTCGGGTGAGCAGTTCTTC
CASSSRVSGEQFF
>TRBV30|.|TRBJ1-5|.
TGTGCCTGGAGTGCGGGACTTAGGGGCAATCAGCCCCAGCATTTT
CAWSAGLRGNQPQHF
>TRBV7-2|.|TRBJ1-5|.
TGTGCCAGCAGCTTAAGGGGCGATCAGCCCCAGCATTTT
CASSLRGDQPQHF